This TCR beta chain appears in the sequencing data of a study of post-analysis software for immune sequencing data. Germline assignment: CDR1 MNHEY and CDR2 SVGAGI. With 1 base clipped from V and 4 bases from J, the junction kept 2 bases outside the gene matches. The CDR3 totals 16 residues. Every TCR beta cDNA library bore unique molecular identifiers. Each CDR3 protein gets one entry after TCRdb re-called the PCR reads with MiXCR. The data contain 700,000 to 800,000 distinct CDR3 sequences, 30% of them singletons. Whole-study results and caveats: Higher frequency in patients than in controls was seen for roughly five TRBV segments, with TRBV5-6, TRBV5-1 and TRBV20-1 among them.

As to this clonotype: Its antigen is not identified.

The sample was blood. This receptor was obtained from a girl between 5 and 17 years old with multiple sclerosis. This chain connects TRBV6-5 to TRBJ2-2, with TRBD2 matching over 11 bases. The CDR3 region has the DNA TGTGCCAGCAGTTACTTGGGGACTAGCGGCACCGGGGAGCTGTTTTTT. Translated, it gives CASSYLGTSGTGELFF.